The 15 T cell receptor beta chains given below trace back to one sample, sequenced in a study of cytomegalovirus exposure and HLA in healthy donors. Amplification used 60 Vbeta primers and 13 Jbeta primers. Assay used: immunoSEQ multiplex PCR; TCRdb lists only in-frame clones, some missing. This table has about 180,000 clones, over 65% appearing once. Sequencing was performed on PBMCs. Every receptor here comes from a man aged 18 to 29 in good health and CMV-seronegative.

This rearrangement joins TRBV10-3 to TRBJ1-2, with a weak D call TRBD1 (6 bases). The germline V and J ends were trimmed by 10 bases and 4 bases, with 16 bases remaining between them. This CDR3 region has 13 residues. Germline V gives CDR1 ENHRY, CDR2 SYGVKD. In DNA form, the CDR3 reads TGTGCCACAAGGGCGGGGGGCTCCTATGGCTACACCTTC. Amino acid sequence: CATRAGGSYGYTF.

The CDR3 here is CASSRTGGAWGTEAFF. DNA of the CDR3: TGTGCCAGCAGCCGGACAGGGGGCGCTTGGGGCACTGAAGCTTTCTTT. The chain links TRBV28 to TRBJ1-1; 11 bases align to TRBD1. This CDR3 contains 16 residues. Germline V gives CDR1 MDHEN, CDR2 SYDVKM. The V segment lost 6 bases and the J segment 4 bases; nucleotides outside the gene matches: 10. The whole variable domain, remainder taken from reference TRBV28 and TRBJ1-1, is DVKVTQSSRYLVKRTGEKVFLECVQDMDHENMFWYRQDPGLGLRLIYFSYDVKMKEKGDIPEGYSVSREKKERFSLILESASTNQTSMYLCASSRTGGAWGTEAFFGQGTRLTVV.

The chain links TRBV30 to TRBJ2-7; 14 nucleotides align to TRBD2. Germline values: CDR1 GTSNPN, CDR2 SVGIG (reference sequence). J was trimmed by 3 bases and V by 2 bases; bases with no gene match: 6. The CDR3 has 16 amino acids. This CDR3 reads CAWSNPGTSGSYEQYF. CDR3 coding DNA: TGTGCCTGGAGTAACCCCGGGACTAGCGGGAGCTACGAGCAGTACTTC.

In its sample, this clone was seen a few times. The chain has TRBV19 and TRBJ2-7; D is perhaps TRBD1 (6 bases). The CDR3 length is 11 residues. Germline values: CDR1 LNHDA, CDR2 SQIVND (reference sequence). V was clipped by 6 bases and J by 12 bases, with 15 bases between them. CDR3: CASRDRDIRYF. CDR3 DNA: TGTGCCAGTAGGGACCGGGACATTCGGTACTTC.

The V call is TRBV5-1, the J call TRBJ2-2; perhaps TRBD2 as D (5 bases). This CDR3 has 14 amino acids. Germline V lookup: CDR1 SGHRS, CDR2 YFSETQ. Trimming removed 4 bases at V and 11 bases at J, with 18 bases between. The CDR3 here is CASSSRARTGELFF. In DNA, the CDR3 is TGCGCCAGCAGCAGCCGGGCTCGAACGGGAGAGCTGTTTTTT.

The V and J genes are TRBV21-1 and TRBJ2-5; the table's D call TRBD2 went unverified against the DNA. TRBV21-1 is assigned pseudogene status. CDR3 length equals 17 residues. The CDR3 DNA follows: TGTGCCAGCAGCAAGAGGGGGCAGCGGGGGCCCCAAGAGACCCAGTACTTC. Protein sequence: CASSKRGQRGPQETQYF.

As concerns this clone: The sample contains more than one DNA sequence encoding this CDR3. The V call is TRBV7-2, the J call TRBJ2-7, with D possibly matching TRBD2 (6 bases). V was clipped by 0 bases and J by 0 bases, with 6 bases between them. This CDR3 has 14 residues. The V gene's germline CDR1 is SGHTA and CDR2 FQGNSA. CDR3 loop: CASSLAGGSYEQYF. CDR3 DNA sequence: TGTGCCAGCAGCTTAGCCGGGGGCTCCTACGAGCAGTACTTC.

This chain uses TRBV6-1 with TRBJ1-4; D may be TRBD1 (6 bases). V was shortened by 7 bases and J by 7 bases, with 13 bases between the two germline ends. This CDR3 is 13 amino acids long. CDR1 is MNHNS and CDR2 is SASEGT in the germline V gene. CDR3 coding DNA: TGTGCCAGCAAGGCAGGGGCGGCTGAAAAACTGTTTTTT. It specifies CASKAGAAEKLFF.

This clone showed up just once. The chain is built from TRBV2 and TRBJ1-2; possible D gene TRBD1, 5 bases. The V gene's germline CDR1 is SNHLY and CDR2 FYNNEI. V lost 8 bases, J lost 2 bases, and 15 bases lay in between. This CDR3 spans 14 amino acids. As DNA, the CDR3 is TGTGCCAGCCCCCGGTCGGCAGGGAACTATGGCTACACCTTC. The encoded protein is CASPRSAGNYGYTF.

The chain recombines TRBV15 with TRBJ1-5; 10 bases fit TRBD1. Germline V gene sequence: CDR1 LNHNV, CDR2 YYDKDF (reference sequence). V lost 6 bases and J lost 6; bases outside the gene matches: 5. The CDR3 is 14 amino acids. CDR3 sequence: CATSRTGGSQPQHF. In DNA form, the CDR3 reads TGTGCCACCAGTAGGACAGGGGGAAGTCAGCCCCAGCATTTT.

This clone was seen only a few times. Other nucleotide sequences in the sample specify the same CDR3. This sequence joins TRBV15 and TRBJ1-1, with D tentatively TRBD1 (5 bases). V lost 1 base and J lost 0, with 12 bases in between. Germline loops: CDR1 LNHNV, CDR2 YYDKDF (reference sequence). This CDR3 comprises 16 residues. CDR3: CATSRVIGVMNTEAFF. The CDR3 bases are TGTGCCACCAGCAGAGTAATAGGGGTTATGAACACTGAAGCTTTCTTT.

V and J are TRBV28 and TRBJ1-2; TRBD1 might be the D (5 bases). Trimming pared 7 bases from V and 7 bases from J, leaving 13 bases between. This CDR3 has 12 amino acids. Germline lookup yields CDR1 MDHEN and CDR2 SYDVKM. CDR3 residues: CASTGGGSGYTF. The CDR3 DNA follows: TGTGCCAGCACCGGCGGGGGTAGTGGCTACACCTTC.

The chain combines TRBV6-4 with TRBJ2-7, with a possible D match to TRBD1 (5 bases). From germline, CDR1 is MRHNA and CDR2 SNTAGT. Deletions cut 4 bases from V and 3 bases from J, with 10 bases between. CDR3 length: 13 residues. CDR3 sequence (DNA): TGTGCCAGCAGTGTCATCAGGGTCTACGAGCAGTACTTC. Protein product: CASSVIRVYEQYF.

The chain combines TRBV5-1 with TRBJ2-1, with 10 bases identical to TRBD2. The CDR3 spans 16 residues. The J segment lost 3 bases and the V segment lost 0 bases, leaving 3 bases of the junction unmatched. The germline V gene encodes CDR1 SGHRS and CDR2 YFSETQ. CDR3 nucleotides: TGCGCCAGCAGCTTGGCTAGCGGGGGCCGCTACAATGAGCAGTTCTTC. This encodes CASSLASGGRYNEQFF.

Only a few counts were recorded for this clone. This sequence joins TRBV4-1 and TRBJ1-2; TRBD1 agrees at 7 bases. CDR1 MGHRA and CDR2 YSYEKL come from the germline V gene. V shed 3 bases, J shed 4 bases, and the junction held 11 bases outside the gene matches. The CDR3 is 16 residues long. The chain's CDR3 is CASSHLQGQLLYGYTF. CDR3 DNA sequence: TGCGCCAGCAGCCACCTACAGGGACAGCTTCTCTATGGCTACACCTTC.